These 25 T cell receptor beta chains were all obtained from the same sample, sequenced in a study of control samples from healthy donors and cancer patients. Generated by immunoSEQ multiplex PCR, the TCRdb table keeps only in-frame clones and is missing some. Of roughly 170,000 clones listed, roughly 91% are singletons. The sequenced material came from blood. The source is a young man in good health.

The chain links TRBV27 to TRBJ1-2, with D possibly matching TRBD1 (5 bases). V lost 5 bases to trimming and J lost 6 bases, with 13 bases between them. Germline CDR1 and CDR2: MNHEY and SMNVEV (reference sequence). The CDR3 is 13 residues long. CDR3 sequence reads: CASSKGPTDGYTF. As DNA, the CDR3 is TGTGCCAGCAGTAAGGGACCCACGGATGGCTACACCTTC.

The chain has TRBV27 and TRBJ2-1; the D gene could be TRBD1 or TRBD2 (5 bases each). The CDR3 runs to 15 residues. V lost 7 bases to trimming and J lost 10 bases, with 23 bases between them. Germline values: CDR1 MNHEY, CDR2 SMNVEV (reference sequence). In nucleotides, the CDR3 is TGTGCCAGCACTCTATGGGGCGGGCCCTCAAGCGAGCAGTTCTTC. This translates into CASTLWGGPSSEQFF.

V gene TRBV18 combines with J gene TRBJ2-1, with 9 positions matching TRBD2. With 1 base clipped from V and 4 bases from J, the junction kept 11 bases outside the gene matches. The germline gives CDR1 KGHSH, CDR2 LQKENI. This CDR3 region has 18 residues. The CDR3 sequence: CASSPRGGAVNIYNEQFF. The CDR3 nucleotides are TGTGCCAGCTCACCACGCGGGGGGGCCGTAAATATTTACAATGAGCAGTTCTTC. The full variable domain, completed using reference TRBV18 and TRBJ2-1, is NAGVMQNPRHLVRRRGQEARLRCSPMKGHSHVYWYRQLPEEGLKFMVYLQKENIIDESGMPKERFSAEFPKEGPSILRIQQVVRGDSAAYFCASSPRGGAVNIYNEQFFGPGTRLTVL.

This chain joins TRBV30 and TRBJ2-5, with 9 positions matching TRBD2. CDR1 GTSNPN and CDR2 SVGIG come from the germline V gene (reference sequence). The junction had 6 bases not matched to a gene; V was cut back by 0 bases and J by 4 bases. The CDR3 spans 15 residues. The CDR3 spells CAWSVAGGARETQYF. The CDR3 nucleotides are TGTGCCTGGAGTGTAGCGGGGGGTGCGAGAGAGACCCAGTACTTC. The whole variable domain, remainder taken from reference TRBV30 and TRBJ2-5, is SQTIHQWPATLVQPVGSPLSLECTVEGTSNPNLYWYRQAAGRGLQLLFYSVGIGQISSEVPQNLSASRPQDRQFILSSKKLLLSDSGFYLCAWSVAGGARETQYFGPGTRLLVL.

The chain has TRBV29-1 and TRBJ1-5; D ambiguous. Germline V gene data show CDR1 as SQVTM and CDR2 as ANQGSEA. V lost 3 bases and J lost 5, with 11 bases in between. The CDR3 contains 13 residues. Written as DNA, the CDR3 is TGCAGCGTTGAGACCGGTCCCTATCAGCCCCAGCATTTT. Translation gives CSVETGPYQPQHF. Based on the CDR3 plus reference TRBV29-1 and TRBJ1-5, the full variable domain is SAVISQKPSRDICQRGTSLTIQCQVDSQVTMMFWYRQQPGQSLTLIATANQGSEATYESGFVIDKFPISRPNLTFSTLTVSNMSPEDSSIYLCSVETGPYQPQHFGDGTRLSIL.

The J gene is TRBJ1-5, the V gene TRBV18, with 7 bases matching TRBD1. There are 16 residues in the CDR3. The V gene end was trimmed by 4 bases and the J gene end by 0 bases; junction bases not matched to a gene: 6. Germline CDR1 and CDR2: KGHSH and LQKENI. As DNA, the CDR3 is TGTGCCAGCTCACTTATGGGACAGAATAGCAATCAGCCCCAGCATTTT. Residues: CASSLMGQNSNQPQHF.

The gene calls are TRBV24-1 and TRBJ1-6; D remains unclear. This CDR3 contains 12 residues. The V end was cut by 2 bases, the J end by 8 bases, with 3 bases between. Germline V gene lookup returns CDR1 KGHDR and CDR2 SFDVKD. CDR3 region: CATSDSDSPLHF. In nucleotides, the CDR3 is TGTGCCACCAGTGATTCGGATTCACCCCTCCACTTT.

This clone was counted between two and nine times. The genes are TRBV6-5 and TRBJ2-7; TRBD1 or TRBD2 may be the D gene (5 bases each). CDR3 length: 15 residues. The ends were cut back, 2 bases at V and 4 bases at J, with 15 bases in the middle. CDR1 is MNHEY, CDR2 SVGAGI, per germline. The CDR3, as DNA: TGTGCCAGCAGTTACCTACCTAGGGACGGATACGAGCAGTACTTC. It encodes CASSYLPRDGYEQYF.

The chain is built from TRBV18 and TRBJ1-3; 11 bases match TRBD1. The length of the CDR3 is 18 residues. CDR1 KGHSH and CDR2 LQKENI come from the germline V gene. V shed 4 bases, J shed 0 bases, and the junction held 8 bases outside the gene matches. CDR3 nucleotides: TGTGCCAGCTCACTACTAGGACAGGGGGCGCGCTCTGGAAACACCATATATTTT. Its protein product is CASSLLGQGARSGNTIYF.

This rearrangement joins TRBV19 to TRBJ2-1, with 8 positions matching TRBD1. CDR1 LNHDA and CDR2 SQIVND come from the germline V gene (reference sequence). The CDR3 loop spans 16 amino acids. J gave up 0 bases and V 7 bases, and 8 bases lay outside the gene matches. CDR3 sequence: CASTDRGRSSYNEQFF. CDR3 coding DNA: TGTGCCAGTACCGACAGGGGCCGGAGCTCCTACAATGAGCAGTTCTTC.

V usage is TRBV5-1 and J usage is TRBJ1-2; tentatively, D is TRBD1 (5 bases). V lost 3 bases to trimming and J lost 4 bases, with 10 bases between them. This CDR3 spans 13 amino acids. From germline, CDR1 is SGHRS and CDR2 YFSETQ. This chain's CDR3 is CASSWEGLYGYTF. CDR3 sequence (DNA): TGCGCCAGCAGCTGGGAGGGGCTCTATGGCTACACCTTC.

The chain has TRBV29-1 and TRBJ1-2, with 9 nucleotides matching TRBD1. Trimming at V came to 7 bases and at J to 7 bases, leaving 4 bases not matched to a gene. The CDR3 contains 11 residues. Germline V CDR1 and CDR2: SQVTM, ANQGSEA. CDR3 sequence (DNA): TGCAGCGGTGGGACAGGGAGTGGCTACACCTTC. Translation: CSGGTGSGYTF.

In its sample, this clone was seen a few times. This rearrangement joins TRBV3-1 (or the pseudogene TRBV3-2) to TRBJ2-2; D tentatively fits TRBD1 or TRBD2 (5 bases each). V lost 0 bases and J 8 bases, leaving 16 bases between the germline ends. Germline CDR1 LGHDT, CDR2 YNNKEL (reference sequence). This CDR3 is built from 16 residues. The CDR3 DNA reads as TGTGCCAGCAGCCAAGATAGGAGGACGGCAGGGGGGGAGCTGTTTTTT. It translates to CASSQDRRTAGGELFF.

The chain has TRBV28 and TRBJ1-4, with 7 bases fitting TRBD1. Per the germline V gene, CDR1 is MDHEN and CDR2 is SYDVKM. CDR3 length equals 16 residues. J gave up 0 bases and V 6 bases, and 7 bases lay outside the gene matches. The CDR3 reads CASRVPQGATNEKLFF. The DNA for the CDR3 is TGTGCCAGCAGGGTCCCCCAGGGGGCAACTAATGAAAAACTGTTTTTT.

This clone has only one observation. V and J are TRBV28 and TRBJ1-5; D remains ambiguous. The V end was cut by 6 bases, the J end by 11 bases, with 14 bases between. This CDR3 spans 12 amino acids. Germline CDR1 and CDR2: MDHEN and SYDVKM. CDR3 DNA sequence: TGTGCCAGCAGCCTATCTCAGGCGACCCAGCATTTT. It is translated as CASSLSQATQHF.

This chain uses TRBV9 with TRBJ1-6; D gene ambiguous. V was clipped by 0 bases and J by 0 bases, with 4 bases between them. CDR3 length equals 15 residues. Germline V gene lookup returns CDR1 SGDLS and CDR2 YYNGEE. The CDR3 spells CASSVAGSYNSPLHF. The DNA for the CDR3 is TGTGCCAGCAGCGTAGCTGGCTCCTATAATTCACCCCTCCACTTT.

The gene calls are TRBV7-9 and TRBJ2-2; D not resolved. Per germline, CDR1 SEHNR and CDR2 FQNEAQ (reference sequence). V was cut by 1 base and J by 8 bases, with 8 bases left in between. The CDR3 is made up of 13 amino acids. Here the CDR3 reads CASSLEQSGELFF. The CDR3 nucleotides read TGTGCCAGCAGCTTAGAACAGTCTGGGGAGCTGTTTTTT.

The chain has TRBV5-1 and TRBJ2-1, with a tentative D call TRBD1 (5 bases). The V gene lost 4 bases and the J gene lost 0 bases, with 20 bases spanning the gap. Germline loops: CDR1 SGHRS, CDR2 YFSETQ. The CDR3 loop spans 18 amino acids. In DNA form, the CDR3 reads TGCGCCAGCAGCGTCCTGAAGACGACAGCAAACTCCTACAATGAGCAGTTCTTC. Residues: CASSVLKTTANSYNEQFF.

This rearrangement joins TRBV21-1 to TRBJ1-4; whether TRBD1, the table's D call, matches the DNA was not checked. TRBV21-1 is noted as a pseudogene. This CDR3 contains 16 residues. The CDR3 nucleotides are TGTGCCAGCAGCTCCCGGGACAGCCGAATGAGTTGGAAACTGTTTTTT. Encoded protein: CASSSRDSRMSWKLFF.

The rearrangement joins TRBV7-2 to TRBJ2-5, with 7 bases lining up with TRBD2. The CDR3 has 14 residues. Germline V lookup: CDR1 SGHTA, CDR2 FQGNSA. V lost 0 bases and J lost 6; bases outside the gene matches: 4. CDR3 amino acids: CASSLAGGVKTQYF. In DNA, the CDR3 is TGTGCCAGCAGCTTAGCGGGGGGGGTGAAGACCCAGTACTTC.

The V and J genes are TRBV20-1 and TRBJ2-1; D is possibly TRBD1 or TRBD2 (5 bases each). Trimming shortened V by 6 bases and J by 8 bases, and 11 bases separated the two germline ends. The CDR3 loop spans 11 amino acids. CDR1 is DFQATT, CDR2 SNEGSKA, per germline (reference sequence). DNA of the CDR3: TGCAGTGCCGGGACGGGCCATGAGCAGTTCTTC. This gives the protein CSAGTGHEQFF.

This clone was seen a single time. The chain links TRBV5-1 to TRBJ2-2, with 7 bases matching TRBD2. Losses at the gene ends were 1 base for V and 2 bases for J; bases not matched to a gene: 2. There are 15 residues in the CDR3. Germline V lookup: CDR1 SGHRS, CDR2 YFSETQ. The chain's CDR3 is CASSLPSGNTGELFF. Here the CDR3 DNA reads TGCGCCAGCAGCTTGCCTAGCGGAAACACCGGGGAGCTGTTTTTT.

The chain is built from TRBV18 and TRBJ2-6, with a possible D match to TRBD1 (6 bases). Germline assignment: CDR1 KGHSH and CDR2 LQKENI. The V end lost 2 bases, the J end lost 0 bases, and 14 bases lay between the germline ends. The CDR3 loop spans 18 amino acids. The CDR3 DNA is TGTGCCAGCTCACCAAGGAGACAGGCAATCTCTGGGGCCAACGTCCTGACTTTC. It specifies CASSPRRQAISGANVLTF.

The V gene is TRBV18, the J gene TRBJ2-7; possible D gene TRBD2, 6 bases. Deletions cut 1 base from V and 3 bases from J, with 13 bases between. Germline CDR1 KGHSH, CDR2 LQKENI. The CDR3 loop spans 15 amino acids. This CDR3 reads CASSPRSGSVYEQYF. Here the CDR3 DNA reads TGTGCCAGCTCACCACGGAGCGGGTCGGTCTACGAGCAGTACTTC.

As DNA, the CDR3 is TGTGCCAGCAGTTCTGCCAAAGGGACGGCTAAGAACACTGAAGCTTTCTTT. This encodes CASSSAKGTAKNTEAFF. The chain couples TRBV2 to TRBJ1-1, with a tentative D call TRBD1 (5 bases). Germline V gene lookup returns CDR1 SNHLY and CDR2 FYNNEI. Trimming took off 5 bases at V and 1 base at J, with 20 bases between the two ends. The CDR3 spans 17 residues. Full variable domain (missing parts from reference TRBV2 and TRBJ1-1): EPEVTQTPSHQVTQMGQEVILRCVPISNHLYFYWYRQILGQKVEFLVSFYNNEISEKSEIFDDQFSVERPDGSNFTLKIRSTKLEDSAMYFCASSSAKGTAKNTEAFFGQGTRLTVV.